This T cell receptor beta chain was found in a study of shared clonotypes between healthy human individuals. Findings of the study overall: Naive subsets generally exceeded memory subsets in estimated richness.

Per the germline V gene, CDR1 is SGDLS and CDR2 is YYNGEE. The length of the CDR3 is 13 residues. Trimming shortened V by 4 bases and J by 7 bases, and 15 bases separated the two germline ends. With respect to this clone: Its specificity is unknown.

Clones were sequenced by immunoSEQ multiplex PCR, and TCRdb holds only the in-frame ones, with some missing. The table has 850,000 to 1,100,000 clones, about 80% seen once. Sample: memory CD4+ T cells from PBMCs. The subset denotes: CD45RA-negative fraction. The source is a man in his late teens or twenties in good health. Some clones in this sample may be carry-over from other donors' samples. The rearrangement joins TRBV9 to TRBJ2-7, with D perhaps TRBD1 (5 bases). CDR3 sequence: CASSSRVQGEQYF. The CDR3 DNA reads as TGTGCCAGCAGCTCTCGAGTCCAGGGAGAGCAGTACTTC.